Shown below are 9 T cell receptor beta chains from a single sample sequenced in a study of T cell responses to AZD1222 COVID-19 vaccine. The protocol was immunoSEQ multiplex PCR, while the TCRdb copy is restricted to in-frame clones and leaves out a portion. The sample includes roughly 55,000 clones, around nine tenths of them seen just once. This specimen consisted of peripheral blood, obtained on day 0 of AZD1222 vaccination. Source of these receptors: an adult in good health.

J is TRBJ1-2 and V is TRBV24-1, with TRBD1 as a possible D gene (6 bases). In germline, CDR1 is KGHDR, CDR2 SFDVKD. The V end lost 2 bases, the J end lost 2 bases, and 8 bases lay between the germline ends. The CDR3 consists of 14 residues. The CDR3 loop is CATSDYTGNYGYTF. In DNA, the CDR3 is TGTGCCACCAGTGATTATACAGGGAACTATGGCTACACCTTC.

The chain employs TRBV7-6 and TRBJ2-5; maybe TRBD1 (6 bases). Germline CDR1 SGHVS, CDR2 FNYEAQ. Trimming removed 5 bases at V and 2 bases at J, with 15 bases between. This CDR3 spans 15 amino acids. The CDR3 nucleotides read TGTGCCAGCAGCAAACACAACAGGGCTCAAGAGACCCAGTACTTC. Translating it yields CASSKHNRAQETQYF.

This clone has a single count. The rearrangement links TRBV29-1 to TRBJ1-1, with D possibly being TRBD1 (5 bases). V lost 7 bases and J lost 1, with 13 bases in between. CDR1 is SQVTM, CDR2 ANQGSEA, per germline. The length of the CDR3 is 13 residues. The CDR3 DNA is TGCAGCGCCCCCGGGCAGGGGAACACTGAAGCTTTCTTT. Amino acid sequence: CSAPGQGNTEAFF.

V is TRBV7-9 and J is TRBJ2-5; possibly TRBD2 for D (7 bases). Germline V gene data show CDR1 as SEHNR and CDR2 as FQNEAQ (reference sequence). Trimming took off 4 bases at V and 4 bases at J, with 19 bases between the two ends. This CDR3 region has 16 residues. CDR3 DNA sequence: TGTGCCAGCAGCTCCCCCCTTCGGGGGGCCGGAGAGACCCAGTACTTC. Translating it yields CASSSPLRGAGETQYF.

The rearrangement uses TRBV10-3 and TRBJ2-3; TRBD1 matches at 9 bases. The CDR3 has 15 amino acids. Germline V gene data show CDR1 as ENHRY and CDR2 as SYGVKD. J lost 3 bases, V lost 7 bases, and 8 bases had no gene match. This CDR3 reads CAIKRGQGGTDTQYF. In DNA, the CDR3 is TGTGCCATCAAGCGGGGACAGGGTGGGACAGATACGCAGTATTTT.

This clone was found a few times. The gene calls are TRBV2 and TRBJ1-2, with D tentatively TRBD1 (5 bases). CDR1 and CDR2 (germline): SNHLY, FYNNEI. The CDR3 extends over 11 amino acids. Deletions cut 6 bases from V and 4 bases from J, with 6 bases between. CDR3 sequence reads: CASRDIYGYTF. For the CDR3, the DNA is TGTGCCAGCAGGGACATCTATGGCTACACCTTC.

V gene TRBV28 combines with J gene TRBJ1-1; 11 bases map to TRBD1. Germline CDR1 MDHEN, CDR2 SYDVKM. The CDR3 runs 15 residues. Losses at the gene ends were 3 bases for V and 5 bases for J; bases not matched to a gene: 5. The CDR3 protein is CASSLGQGGVTEAFF. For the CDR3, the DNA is TGTGCCAGCAGTTTGGGACAGGGGGGAGTGACTGAAGCTTTCTTT.

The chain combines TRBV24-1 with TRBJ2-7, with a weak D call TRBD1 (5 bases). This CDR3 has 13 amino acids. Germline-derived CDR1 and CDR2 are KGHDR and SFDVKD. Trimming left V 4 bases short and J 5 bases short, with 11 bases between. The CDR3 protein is CATSEGAPHEQYF. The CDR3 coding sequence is TGTGCCACCAGTGAAGGGGCCCCCCACGAGCAGTACTTC.

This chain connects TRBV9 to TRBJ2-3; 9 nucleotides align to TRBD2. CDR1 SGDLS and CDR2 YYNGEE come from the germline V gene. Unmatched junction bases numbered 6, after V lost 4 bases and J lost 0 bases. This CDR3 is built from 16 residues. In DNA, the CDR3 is TGTGCCAGCAGCCCGCGGGGGGGTGGGAGCACAGATACGCAGTATTTT. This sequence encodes CASSPRGGGSTDTQYF.